This TCR beta chain was sequenced during a study of blood T cell repertoires in COVID-19. Study summary: Nucleic acid was either cDNA or gDNA, and it came from T cells, B-cell-depleted T cells, or PBMCs.

The count of this clone is one. Repertoires were generated with immunoSEQ multiplex PCR, while TCRdb's copy carries only in-frame clones and drops some. This table holds roughly 440,000 clones, approximately 88% found once. Germline lookup yields CDR1 SGHRS and CDR2 YFSETQ. The CDR3 loop spans 13 amino acids. V shed 4 bases and J shed 6 bases, with 13 bases lying between them. This clonotype was sampled from a woman between 50 and 59 years old with COVID-19, enrolled during active disease. Material: peripheral blood. The rearrangement joins TRBV5-1 to TRBJ1-2; possibly TRBD1 for D (6 bases). CDR3 residues: CASSMPQGHGYTF. The CDR3 DNA sequence: TGCGCCAGCAGCATGCCACAGGGACATGGCTACACCTTC.